This is a list of T cell receptor beta chains from one sample in a study of cytomegalovirus exposure and HLA in healthy donors. Data came from immunoSEQ multiplex PCR; TCRdb stores just in-frame clones and leaves some out. The sample consists of about 200,000 clones, 70% to 85% of them appearing once. The specimen sequenced was PBMCs. These receptors all stem from a boy between 2 and 10 years old in good health and CMV-seronegative. Both conserved end residues are part of each CDR3. D genes are given only for firm matches. Expanded clones get a size class; other rows say once, few or many, or leave the size out.

d_call	v_call	clone_size	j_call	cdr3_nt	cdr3_aa
.	TRBV2	.	TRBJ2-1	TGTGCCAGCAGTGCCCCAGGGGGGCGCTACAATGAGCAGTTCTTC	CASSAPGGRYNEQFF
.	TRBV5-1	few	TRBJ1-1	TGCGCCAGCAGCGAACAGTCGAACACTGAAGCTTTCTTT	CASSEQSNTEAFF
TRBD1	TRBV28	once	TRBJ2-5	TGTGCCAGCAGTCTCTGGACAGGAGCCGAGACCCAGTACTTC	CASSLWTGAETQYF
TRBD2	TRBV6-1	.	TRBJ2-3	TGTGCCAGCATCCTAGCGGGGGAAGATACGCAGTATTTT	CASILAGEDTQYF
.	TRBV7-2	.	TRBJ1-2	TGTGCCAGCAGCTTGGTTTTCAGGGGCGGCAACTATGGCTACACCTTC	CASSLVFRGGNYGYTF
.	TRBV11-1	.	TRBJ1-1	TGTGCCAGCAGCTTATCCCCGGGGGTGAACACTGAAGCTTTCTTT	CASSLSPGVNTEAFF
.	TRBV5-6	.	TRBJ2-7	TGTGCCGCAGGGATCCCCTACGAGCAGTACTTC	CAAGIPYEQYF
TRBD1	TRBV5-3	.	TRBJ1-5	TGTGCCTTCAAGCTTGGCAGGGGGAGCAATCAGCCCCAGCATTTT	CAFKLGRGSNQPQHF
.	TRBV6-6	once	TRBJ1-2	TGTGCCAGCAGTTACGGGGCAGGGGCTACTAACTATGGCTACACCTTC	CASSYGAGATNYGYTF
.	TRBV4-3	.	TRBJ1-3	TGCGCCAGCAGCCAAGATTACCGGGGGATCACCTCTGGAAACACCATATATTTT	CASSQDYRGITSGNTIYF
.	TRBV19	.	TRBJ1-2	TGTGCCAGCCAATCCGGGACAAGGTGGGAAGGTGGCTACACCTTC	CASQSGTRWEGGYTF
TRBD2	TRBV4-1	.	TRBJ2-2	TGCGCCAGCAGCCAAGCTGGGACTAGCCCCGGGGAGCTGTTTTTT	CASSQAGTSPGELFF